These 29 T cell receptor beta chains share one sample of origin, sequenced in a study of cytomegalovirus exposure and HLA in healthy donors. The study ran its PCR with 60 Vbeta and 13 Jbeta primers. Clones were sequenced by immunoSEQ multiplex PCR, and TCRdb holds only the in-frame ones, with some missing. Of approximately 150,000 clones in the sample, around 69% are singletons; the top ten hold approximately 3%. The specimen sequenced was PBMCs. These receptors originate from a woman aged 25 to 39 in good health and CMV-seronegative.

CDR3 coding DNA: TGTGCCAGCAGTTTATCCCAGGGCGATAGCCGGGCGCCCCAGCATTTT. Its translation: CASSLSQGDSRAPQHF. The rearrangement uses TRBV27 and TRBJ1-5, with D possibly TRBD1 on 5 matching bases. V lost 0 bases and J lost 9, with 18 bases in between. The CDR3 loop spans 16 amino acids. CDR1 and CDR2 from the germline V gene are MNHEY and SMNVEV (reference sequence).

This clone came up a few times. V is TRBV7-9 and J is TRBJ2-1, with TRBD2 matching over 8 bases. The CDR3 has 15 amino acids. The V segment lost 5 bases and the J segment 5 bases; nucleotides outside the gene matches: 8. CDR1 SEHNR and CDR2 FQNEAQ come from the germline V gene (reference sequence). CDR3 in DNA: TGTGCCAGCAGCGGAAAGCGGGGGACCCACAATGAGCAGTTCTTC. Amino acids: CASSGKRGTHNEQFF.

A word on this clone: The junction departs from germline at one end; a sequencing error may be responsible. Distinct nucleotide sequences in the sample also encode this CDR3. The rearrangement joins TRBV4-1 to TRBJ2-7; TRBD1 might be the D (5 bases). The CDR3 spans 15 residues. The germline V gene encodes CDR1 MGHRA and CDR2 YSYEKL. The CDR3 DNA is TGCGCCAGTAGCCAAGTAGGGGAAAGCTCCTACGAGCAGTACTTC. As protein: CASSQVGESSYEQYF.

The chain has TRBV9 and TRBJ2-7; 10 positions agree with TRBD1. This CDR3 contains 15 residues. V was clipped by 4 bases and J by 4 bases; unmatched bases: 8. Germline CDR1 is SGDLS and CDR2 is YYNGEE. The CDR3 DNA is TGTGCCAGCAGCCCCAGACAGGGGGCGAGGTACGAGCAGTACTTC. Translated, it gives CASSPRQGARYEQYF.

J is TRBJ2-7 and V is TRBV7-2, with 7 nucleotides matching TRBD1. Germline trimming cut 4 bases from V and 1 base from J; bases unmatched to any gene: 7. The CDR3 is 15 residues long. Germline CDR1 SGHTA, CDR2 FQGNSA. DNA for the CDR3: TGTGCCAGCAGCTCGTTTTGGACAGGATCCTACGAGCAGTACTTC. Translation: CASSSFWTGSYEQYF.

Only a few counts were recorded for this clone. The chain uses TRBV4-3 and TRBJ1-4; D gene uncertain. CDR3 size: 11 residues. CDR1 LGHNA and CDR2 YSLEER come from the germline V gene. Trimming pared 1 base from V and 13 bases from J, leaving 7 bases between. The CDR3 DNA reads TGCGCCAGCAGCCAAGGAGGGAGACTGTTTTTT. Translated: CASSQGGRLFF.

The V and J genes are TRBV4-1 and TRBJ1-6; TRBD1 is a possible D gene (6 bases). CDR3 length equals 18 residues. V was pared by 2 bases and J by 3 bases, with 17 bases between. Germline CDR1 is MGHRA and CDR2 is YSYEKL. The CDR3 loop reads CASSQIWTALIYNSPLHF. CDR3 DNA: TGCGCCAGCAGCCAAATCTGGACAGCGCTTATCTATAATTCACCCCTCCACTTT.

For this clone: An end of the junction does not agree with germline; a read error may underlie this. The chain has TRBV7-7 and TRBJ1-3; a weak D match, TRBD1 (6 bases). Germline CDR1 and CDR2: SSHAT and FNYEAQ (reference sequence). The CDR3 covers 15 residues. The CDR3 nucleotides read TGTGCTAGCAGTCCCCGGCGGGGGCCTGGAAACACCATATATTTT. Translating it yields CASSPRRGPGNTIYF.

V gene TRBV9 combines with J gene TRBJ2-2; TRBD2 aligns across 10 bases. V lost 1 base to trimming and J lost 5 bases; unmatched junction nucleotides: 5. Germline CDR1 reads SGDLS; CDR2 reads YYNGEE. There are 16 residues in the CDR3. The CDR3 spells CASSVSGRAGTGELFF. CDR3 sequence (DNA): TGTGCCAGCAGCGTAAGCGGGAGGGCCGGGACCGGGGAGCTGTTTTTT.

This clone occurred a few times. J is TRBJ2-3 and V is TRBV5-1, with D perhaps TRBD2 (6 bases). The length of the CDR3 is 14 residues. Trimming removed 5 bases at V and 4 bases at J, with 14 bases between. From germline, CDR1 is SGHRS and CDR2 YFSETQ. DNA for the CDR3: TGCGCCAGCAGAACCGGGACTTCGCCAGATACGCAGTATTTT. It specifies CASRTGTSPDTQYF.

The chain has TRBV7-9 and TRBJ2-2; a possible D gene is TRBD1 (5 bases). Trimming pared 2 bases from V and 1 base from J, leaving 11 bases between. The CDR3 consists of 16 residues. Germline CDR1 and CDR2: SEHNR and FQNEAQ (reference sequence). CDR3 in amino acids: CASSLPPGLNTGELFF. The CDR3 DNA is TGTGCCAGCAGCTTACCCCCAGGGTTGAACACCGGGGAGCTGTTTTTT. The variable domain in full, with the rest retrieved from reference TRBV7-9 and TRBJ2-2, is DTGVSQNPRHKITKRGQNVTFRCDPISEHNRLYWYRQTLGQGPEFLTYFQNEAQLEKSRLLSDRFSAERPKGSFSTLEIQRTEQGDSAMYLCASSLPPGLNTGELFFGEGSRLTVL.

CDR3 in DNA: TGTGCCAGCTCTATGGCGGGGGGGCTTGACTACGAGCAGTACTTC. Amino acid sequence: CASSMAGGLDYEQYF. The V call is TRBV6-5, the J call TRBJ2-7, with 9 bases identical to TRBD2. CDR3 size: 15 residues. Germline CDR1 and CDR2: MNHEY and SVGAGI. The ends lost 8 bases at V and 3 bases at J; junction bases unmatched: 11.

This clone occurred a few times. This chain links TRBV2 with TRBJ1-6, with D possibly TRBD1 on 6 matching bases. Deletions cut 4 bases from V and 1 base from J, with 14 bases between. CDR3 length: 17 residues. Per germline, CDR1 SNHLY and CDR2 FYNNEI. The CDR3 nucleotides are TGTGCCAGCAGTGTTGCGGGGGCAGGGTCCTATAATTCACCCCTCCACTTT. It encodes CASSVAGAGSYNSPLHF.

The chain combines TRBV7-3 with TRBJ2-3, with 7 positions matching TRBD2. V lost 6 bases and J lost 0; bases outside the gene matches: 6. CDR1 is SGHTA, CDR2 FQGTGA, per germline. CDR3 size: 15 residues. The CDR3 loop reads CASRPTSASTDTQYF. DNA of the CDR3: TGTGCCAGCAGGCCTACTAGCGCTAGCACAGATACGCAGTATTTT.

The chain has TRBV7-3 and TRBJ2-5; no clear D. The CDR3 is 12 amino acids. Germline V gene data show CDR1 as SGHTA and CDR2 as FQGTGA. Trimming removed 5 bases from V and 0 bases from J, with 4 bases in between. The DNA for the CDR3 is TGTGCCAGCAGCGCGGACCAAGAGACCCAGTACTTC. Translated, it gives CASSADQETQYF.

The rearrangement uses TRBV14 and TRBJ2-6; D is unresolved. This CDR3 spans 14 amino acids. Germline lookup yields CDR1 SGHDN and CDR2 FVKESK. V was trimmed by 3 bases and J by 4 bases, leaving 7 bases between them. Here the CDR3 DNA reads TGTGCCAGCAGCCAGCGGTCCGGGGCCAACGTCCTGACTTTC. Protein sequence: CASSQRSGANVLTF.

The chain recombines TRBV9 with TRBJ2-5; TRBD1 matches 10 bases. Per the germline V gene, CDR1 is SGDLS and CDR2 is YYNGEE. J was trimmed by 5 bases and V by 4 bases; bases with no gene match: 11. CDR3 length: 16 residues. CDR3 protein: CASSTPGQGISETQYF. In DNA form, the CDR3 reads TGTGCCAGCAGCACACCGGGACAGGGGATTTCGGAGACCCAGTACTTC.

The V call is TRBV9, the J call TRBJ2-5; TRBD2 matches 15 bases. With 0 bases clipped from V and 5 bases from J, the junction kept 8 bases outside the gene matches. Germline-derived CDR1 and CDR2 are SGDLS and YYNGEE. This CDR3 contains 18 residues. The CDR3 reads CASSVGGLAGGLAETQYF. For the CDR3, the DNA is TGTGCCAGCAGCGTAGGTGGACTAGCGGGAGGGCTTGCGGAGACCCAGTACTTC.

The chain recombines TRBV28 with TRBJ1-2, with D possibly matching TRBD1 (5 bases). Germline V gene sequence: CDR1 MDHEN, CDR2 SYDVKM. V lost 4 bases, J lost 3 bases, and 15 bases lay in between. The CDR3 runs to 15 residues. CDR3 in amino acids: CASSYTRGGDYGYTF. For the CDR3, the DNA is TGTGCCAGCAGTTATACCCGGGGAGGGGACTATGGCTACACCTTC.

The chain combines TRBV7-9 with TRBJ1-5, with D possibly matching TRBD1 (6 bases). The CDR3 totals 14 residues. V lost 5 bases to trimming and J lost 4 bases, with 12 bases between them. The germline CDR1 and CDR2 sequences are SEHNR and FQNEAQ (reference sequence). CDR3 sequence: CASSVQGRNQPQHF. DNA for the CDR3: TGTGCCAGCAGCGTACAGGGACGGAATCAGCCCCAGCATTTT.

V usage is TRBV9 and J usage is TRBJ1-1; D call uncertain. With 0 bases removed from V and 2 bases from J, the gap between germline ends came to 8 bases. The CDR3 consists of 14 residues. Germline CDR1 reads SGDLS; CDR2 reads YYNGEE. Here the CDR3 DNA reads TGTGCCAGCAGCGTAGGGGAGGCAAACACTGAAGCTTTCTTT. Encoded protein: CASSVGEANTEAFF.

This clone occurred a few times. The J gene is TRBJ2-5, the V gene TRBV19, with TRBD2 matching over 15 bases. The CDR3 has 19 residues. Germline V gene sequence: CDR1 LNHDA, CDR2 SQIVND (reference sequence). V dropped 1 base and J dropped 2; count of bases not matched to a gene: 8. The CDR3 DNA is TGTGCCAGTAGTATAGTAGGATTTGGGACTAGCGGGGGGCAAGAGACCCAGTACTTC. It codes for CASSIVGFGTSGGQETQYF.

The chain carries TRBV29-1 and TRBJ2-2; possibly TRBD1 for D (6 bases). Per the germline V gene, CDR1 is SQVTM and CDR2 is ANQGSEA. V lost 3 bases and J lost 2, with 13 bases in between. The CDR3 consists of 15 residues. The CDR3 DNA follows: TGCAGCGTTGACCTCGGGACAACAAACACCGGGGAGCTGTTTTTT. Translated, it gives CSVDLGTTNTGELFF.

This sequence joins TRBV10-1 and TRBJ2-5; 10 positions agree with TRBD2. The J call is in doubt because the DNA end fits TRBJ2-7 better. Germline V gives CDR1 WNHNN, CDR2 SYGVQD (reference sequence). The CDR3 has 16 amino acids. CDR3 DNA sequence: TGCGCCAGCAGTGACCCCCTAGCGGGGGTTTCCTACGAGCAGTACTTC. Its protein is CASSDPLAGVSYEQYF.

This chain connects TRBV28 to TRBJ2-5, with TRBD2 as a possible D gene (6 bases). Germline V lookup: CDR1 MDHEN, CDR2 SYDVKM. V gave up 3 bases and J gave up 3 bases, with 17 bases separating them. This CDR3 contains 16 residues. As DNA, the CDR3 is TGTGCCAGCAGTTTGGAGGGGAACACCAGGGAAGAGACCCAGTACTTC. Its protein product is CASSLEGNTREETQYF.

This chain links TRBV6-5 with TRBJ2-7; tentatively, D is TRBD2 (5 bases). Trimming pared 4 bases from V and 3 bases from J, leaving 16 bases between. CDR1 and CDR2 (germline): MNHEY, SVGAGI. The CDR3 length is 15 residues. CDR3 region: CASSSRTTGNYEQYF. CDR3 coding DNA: TGTGCCAGCAGTTCCCGGACGACGGGGAACTACGAGCAGTACTTC.

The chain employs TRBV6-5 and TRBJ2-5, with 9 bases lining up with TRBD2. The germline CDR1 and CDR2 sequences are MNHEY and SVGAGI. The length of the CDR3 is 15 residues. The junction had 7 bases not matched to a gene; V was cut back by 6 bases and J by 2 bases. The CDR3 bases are TGTGCCAGCAGCTTCAGCGGGGGGCCTCAAGAGACCCAGTACTTC. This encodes CASSFSGGPQETQYF.

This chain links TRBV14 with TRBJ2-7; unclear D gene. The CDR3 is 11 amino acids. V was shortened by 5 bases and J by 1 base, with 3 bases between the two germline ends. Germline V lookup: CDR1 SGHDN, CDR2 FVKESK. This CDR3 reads CASSVSYEQYF. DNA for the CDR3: TGTGCCAGCAGCGTATCCTACGAGCAGTACTTC.

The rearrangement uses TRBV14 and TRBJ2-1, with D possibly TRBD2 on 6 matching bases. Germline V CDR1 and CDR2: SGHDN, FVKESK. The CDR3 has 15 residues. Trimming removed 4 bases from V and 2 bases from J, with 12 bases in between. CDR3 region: CASSPGTHAYNEQFF. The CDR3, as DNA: TGTGCCAGCAGCCCCGGGACTCATGCCTACAATGAGCAGTTCTTC.